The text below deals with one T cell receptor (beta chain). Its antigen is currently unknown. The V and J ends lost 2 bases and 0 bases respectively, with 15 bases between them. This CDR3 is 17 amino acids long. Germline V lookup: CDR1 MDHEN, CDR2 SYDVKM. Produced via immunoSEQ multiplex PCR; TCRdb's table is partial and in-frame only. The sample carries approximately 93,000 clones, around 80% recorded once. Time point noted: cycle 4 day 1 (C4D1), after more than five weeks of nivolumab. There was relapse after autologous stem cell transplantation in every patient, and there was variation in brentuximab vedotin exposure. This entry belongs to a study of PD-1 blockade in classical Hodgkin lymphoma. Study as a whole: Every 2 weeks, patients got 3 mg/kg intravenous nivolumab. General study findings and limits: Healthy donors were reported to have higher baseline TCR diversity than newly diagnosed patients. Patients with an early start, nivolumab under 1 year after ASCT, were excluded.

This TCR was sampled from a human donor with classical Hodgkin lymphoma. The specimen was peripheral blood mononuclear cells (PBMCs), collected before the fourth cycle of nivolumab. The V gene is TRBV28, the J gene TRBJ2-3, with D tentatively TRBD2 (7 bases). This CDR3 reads CASSLPRGAGSTDTQYF. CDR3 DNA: TGTGCCAGCAGTTTACCCCGGGGGGCGGGTAGCACAGATACGCAGTATTTT.